This T cell receptor beta chain was sequenced for a study of blood T cells in healthy people across ages. J gave up 0 bases and V 5 bases, and 3 bases lay outside the gene matches. The CDR3 covers 15 residues. Together with a sample-barcoded 5' primer, a J-beta primer mix was included in a second PCR lasting roughly 6 to 12 cycles. TCRdb reanalysed the 5' RACE reads using MiXCR and keeps one entry per CDR3 protein. The sample shows 1.5 million to 1.8 million distinct CDR3 sequences, less than 45% of them seen only once. The sequence derives from a woman aged 18-29 years in good health. Material: blood. The chain employs TRBV12-3 or TRBV12-4 and TRBJ1-1, with 10 nucleotides matching TRBD1. The CDR3 loop is CASSGQGGLNTEAFF. CDR3 nucleotide sequence: TGTGCCAGCAGTGGACAGGGGGGTTTGAACACTGAAGCTTTCTTT.